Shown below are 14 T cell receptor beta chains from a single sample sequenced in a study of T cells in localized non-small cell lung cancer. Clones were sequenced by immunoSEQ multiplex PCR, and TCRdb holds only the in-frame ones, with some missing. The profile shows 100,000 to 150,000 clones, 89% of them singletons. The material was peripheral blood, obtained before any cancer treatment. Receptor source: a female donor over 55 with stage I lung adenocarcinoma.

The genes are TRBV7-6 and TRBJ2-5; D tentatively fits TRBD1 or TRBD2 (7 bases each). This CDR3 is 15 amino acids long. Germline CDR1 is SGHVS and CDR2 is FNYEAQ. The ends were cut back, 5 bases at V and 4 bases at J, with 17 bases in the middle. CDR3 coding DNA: TGTGCCAGCAGCCCCCAGGGGGAGGGCCCAGAGACCCAGTACTTC. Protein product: CASSPQGEGPETQYF.

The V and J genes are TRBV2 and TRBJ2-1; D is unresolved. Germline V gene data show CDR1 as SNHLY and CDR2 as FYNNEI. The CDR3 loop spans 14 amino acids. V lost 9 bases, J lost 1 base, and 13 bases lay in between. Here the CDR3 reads CARSAGQSYNEQFF. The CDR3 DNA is TGTGCCAGGTCAGCAGGTCAGTCCTACAATGAGCAGTTCTTC.

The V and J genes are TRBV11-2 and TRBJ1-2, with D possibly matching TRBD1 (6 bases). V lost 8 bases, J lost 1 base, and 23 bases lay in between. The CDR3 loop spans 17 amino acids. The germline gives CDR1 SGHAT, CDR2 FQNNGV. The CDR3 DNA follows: TGTGCCAGCCGTTCAAATGGGGGGACACCCCTTAACTATGGCTACACCTTC. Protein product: CASRSNGGTPLNYGYTF.

The CDR3 DNA reads as TGTGCCAGCAGAACAGGGGGTAGAGATACGCAGTATTTT. It is translated as CASRTGGRDTQYF. This chain uses TRBV28 with TRBJ2-3; the match to TRBD1 covers 8 bases. This CDR3 is 13 amino acids long. Trimming removed 6 bases from V and 5 bases from J; junction bases left unmatched: 4. The V gene's germline CDR1 is MDHEN and CDR2 SYDVKM.

The CDR3 sequence is CASSTSEGRVEQYF. DNA for the CDR3: TGCGCCAGCAGCACCAGTGAGGGGAGAGTCGAGCAGTACTTC. The chain is built from TRBV5-1 and TRBJ2-5; D might be TRBD1 or TRBD2, each matching 5 bases. The DNA end is more similar to TRBJ2-7, so the J call may be wrong. Germline-derived CDR1 and CDR2 are SGHRS and YFSETQ. The CDR3 is 14 residues long.

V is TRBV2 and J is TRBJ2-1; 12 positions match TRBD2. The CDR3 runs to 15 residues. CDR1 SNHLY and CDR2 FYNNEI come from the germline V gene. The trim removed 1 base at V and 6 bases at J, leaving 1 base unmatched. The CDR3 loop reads CASSEGLAGVNEQFF. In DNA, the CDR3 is TGTGCCAGCAGTGAAGGACTAGCGGGAGTCAATGAGCAGTTCTTC.

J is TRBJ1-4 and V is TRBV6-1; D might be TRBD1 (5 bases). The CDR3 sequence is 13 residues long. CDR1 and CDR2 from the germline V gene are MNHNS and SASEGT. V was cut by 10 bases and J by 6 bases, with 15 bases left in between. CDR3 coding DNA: TGTGCCACAGCAGACAGTAGAGATGAAAAACTGTTTTTT. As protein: CATADSRDEKLFF.

In DNA form, the CDR3 reads TGTGCCAGCAGTACAGGAAACACCATATATTTT. Translating it yields CASSTGNTIYF. This chain connects TRBV2 to TRBJ1-3; D gene ambiguous. Germline V gene sequence: CDR1 SNHLY, CDR2 FYNNEI. The CDR3 is 11 amino acids. The V end was cut by 5 bases, the J end by 4 bases, with 3 bases between.

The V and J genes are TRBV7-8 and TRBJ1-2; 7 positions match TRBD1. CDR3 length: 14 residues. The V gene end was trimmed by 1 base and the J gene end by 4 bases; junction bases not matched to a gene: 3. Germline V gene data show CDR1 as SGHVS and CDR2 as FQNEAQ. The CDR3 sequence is CASSLGQGLYGYTF. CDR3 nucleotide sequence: TGTGCCAGCAGCTTAGGACAGGGCCTCTATGGCTACACCTTC.

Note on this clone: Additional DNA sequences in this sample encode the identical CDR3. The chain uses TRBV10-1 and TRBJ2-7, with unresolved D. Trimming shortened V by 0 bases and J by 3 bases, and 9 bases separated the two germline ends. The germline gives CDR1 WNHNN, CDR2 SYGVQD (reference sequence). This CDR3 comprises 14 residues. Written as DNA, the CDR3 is TGCGCCAGCAGTGAGTCGGGCAGAGACTACGAGCAGTACTTC. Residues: CASSESGRDYEQYF.

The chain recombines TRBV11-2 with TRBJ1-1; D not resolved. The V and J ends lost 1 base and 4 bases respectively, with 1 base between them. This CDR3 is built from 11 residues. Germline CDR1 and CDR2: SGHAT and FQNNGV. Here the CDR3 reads CASSLGTEAFF. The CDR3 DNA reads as TGTGCCAGCAGCTTAGGCACTGAAGCTTTCTTT.

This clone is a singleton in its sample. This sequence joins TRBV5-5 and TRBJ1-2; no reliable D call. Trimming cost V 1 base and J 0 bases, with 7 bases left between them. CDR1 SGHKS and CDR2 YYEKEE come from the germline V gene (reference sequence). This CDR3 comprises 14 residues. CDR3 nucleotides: TGTGCCAGCAGCTTGACCCCCACTAACTATGGCTACACCTTC. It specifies CASSLTPTNYGYTF.

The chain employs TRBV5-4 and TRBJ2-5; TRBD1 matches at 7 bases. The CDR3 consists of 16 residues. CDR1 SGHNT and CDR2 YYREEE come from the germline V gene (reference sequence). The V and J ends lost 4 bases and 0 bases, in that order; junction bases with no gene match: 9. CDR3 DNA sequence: TGTGCCAGCAGCCGCCCGGGACAGATGTACCAAGAGACCCAGTACTTC. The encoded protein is CASSRPGQMYQETQYF.

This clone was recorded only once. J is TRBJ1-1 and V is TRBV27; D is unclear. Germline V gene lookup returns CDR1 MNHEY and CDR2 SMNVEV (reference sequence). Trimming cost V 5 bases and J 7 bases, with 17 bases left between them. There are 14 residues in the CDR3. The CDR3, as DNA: TGTGCCAGCAGTCCCCGAGGCATAATCGGTGAAGCTTTCTTT. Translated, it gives CASSPRGIIGEAFF.